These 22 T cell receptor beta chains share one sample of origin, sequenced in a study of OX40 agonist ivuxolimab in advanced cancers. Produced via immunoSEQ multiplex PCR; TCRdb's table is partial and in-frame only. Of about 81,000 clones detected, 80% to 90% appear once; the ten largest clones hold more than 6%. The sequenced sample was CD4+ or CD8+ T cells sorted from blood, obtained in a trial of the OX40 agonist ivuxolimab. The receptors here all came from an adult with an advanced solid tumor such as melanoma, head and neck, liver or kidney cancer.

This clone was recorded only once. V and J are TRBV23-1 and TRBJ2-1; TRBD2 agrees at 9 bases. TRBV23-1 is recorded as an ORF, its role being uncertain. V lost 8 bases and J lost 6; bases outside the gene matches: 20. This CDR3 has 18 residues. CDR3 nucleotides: TGCGCCAGCCGTACATTAAGCGGGAGGCGGTTTCGGGCCAATGAGCAGTTCTTC. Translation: CASRTLSGRRFRANEQFF.

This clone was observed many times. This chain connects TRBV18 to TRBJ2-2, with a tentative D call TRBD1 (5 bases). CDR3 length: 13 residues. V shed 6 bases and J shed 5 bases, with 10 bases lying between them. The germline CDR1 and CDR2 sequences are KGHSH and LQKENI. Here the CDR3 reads CASSHPGTGELFF. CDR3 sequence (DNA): TGTGCCAGCTCCCACCCAGGGACCGGGGAGCTGTTTTTT.

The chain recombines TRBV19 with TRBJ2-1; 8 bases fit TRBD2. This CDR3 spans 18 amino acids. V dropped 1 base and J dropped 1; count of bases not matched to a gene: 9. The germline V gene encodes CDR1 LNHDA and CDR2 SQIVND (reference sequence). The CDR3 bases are TGTGCCAGTAGTATAGTCCCCCATAGCGGGATATCCTACAATGAGCAGTTCTTC. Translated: CASSIVPHSGISYNEQFF.

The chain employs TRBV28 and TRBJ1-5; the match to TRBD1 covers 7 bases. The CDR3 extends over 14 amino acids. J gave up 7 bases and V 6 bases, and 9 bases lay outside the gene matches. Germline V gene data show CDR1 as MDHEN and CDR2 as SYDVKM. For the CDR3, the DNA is TGTGCCAGCAGCGTCGACAGGGACGGACAGCCCCAGCATTTT. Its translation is CASSVDRDGQPQHF. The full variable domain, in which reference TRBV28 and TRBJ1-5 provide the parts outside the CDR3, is DVKVTQSSRYLVKRTGEKVFLECVQDMDHENMFWYRQDPGLGLRLIYFSYDVKMKEKGDIPEGYSVSREKKERFSLILESASTNQTSMYLCASSVDRDGQPQHFGDGTRLSIL.

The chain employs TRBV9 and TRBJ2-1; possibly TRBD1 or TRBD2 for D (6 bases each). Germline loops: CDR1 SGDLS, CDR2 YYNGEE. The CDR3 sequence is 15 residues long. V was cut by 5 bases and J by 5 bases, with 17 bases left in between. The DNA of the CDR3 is TGTGCCAGCAGTGGGGGCGGGACGACGGACAATGAGCAGTTCTTC. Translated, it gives CASSGGGTTDNEQFF.

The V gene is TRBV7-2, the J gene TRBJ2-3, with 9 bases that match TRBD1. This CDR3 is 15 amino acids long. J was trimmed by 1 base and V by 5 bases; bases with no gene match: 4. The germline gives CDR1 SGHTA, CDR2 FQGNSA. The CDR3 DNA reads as TGTGCCAGCAGCCGACGGACAGGGGGCACAGATACGCAGTATTTT. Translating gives CASSRRTGGTDTQYF. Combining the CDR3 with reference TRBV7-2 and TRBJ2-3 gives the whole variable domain GAGVSQSPSNKVTEKGKDVELRCDPISGHTALYWYRQSLGQGLEFLIYFQGNSAPDKSGLPSDRFSAERTGGSVSTLTIQRTQQEDSAVYLCASSRRTGGTDTQYFGPGTRLTVL.

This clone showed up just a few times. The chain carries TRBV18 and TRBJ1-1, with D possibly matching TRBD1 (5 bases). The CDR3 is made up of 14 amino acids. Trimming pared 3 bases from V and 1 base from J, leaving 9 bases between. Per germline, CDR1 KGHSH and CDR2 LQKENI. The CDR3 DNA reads TGTGCCAGCTCACCTCCAGGGCCGAACACTGAAGCTTTCTTT. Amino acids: CASSPPGPNTEAFF.

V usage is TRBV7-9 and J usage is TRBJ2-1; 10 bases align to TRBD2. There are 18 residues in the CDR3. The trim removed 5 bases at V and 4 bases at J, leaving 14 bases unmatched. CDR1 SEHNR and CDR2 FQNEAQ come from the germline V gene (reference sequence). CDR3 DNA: TGTGCCAGCAGCGAGCCATCAGCGGGAGGGCGTCATTACAATGAGCAGTTCTTC. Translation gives CASSEPSAGGRHYNEQFF.

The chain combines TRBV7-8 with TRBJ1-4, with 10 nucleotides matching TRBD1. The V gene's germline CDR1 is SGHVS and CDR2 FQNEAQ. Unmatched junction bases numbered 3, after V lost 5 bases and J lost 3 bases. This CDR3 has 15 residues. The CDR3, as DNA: TGTGCCAGCAGCAGAGGACAGGGGGCTAATGAAAAACTGTTTTTT. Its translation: CASSRGQGANEKLFF.

CDR3 sequence (DNA): TGTGCCAGCAGCTTAAACCCAGCGGGAGTGCAAGAGACCCAGTACTTC. Residues: CASSLNPAGVQETQYF. This chain connects TRBV7-8 to TRBJ2-5; 8 bases map to TRBD2. After removal of 2 bases from V and 2 bases from J, the junction contained 7 bases not matched to a gene. The CDR3 totals 16 residues. The germline CDR1 and CDR2 sequences are SGHVS and FQNEAQ.

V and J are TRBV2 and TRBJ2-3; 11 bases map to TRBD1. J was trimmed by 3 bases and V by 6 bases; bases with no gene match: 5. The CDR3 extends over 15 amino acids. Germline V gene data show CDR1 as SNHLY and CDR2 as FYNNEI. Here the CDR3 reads CASSVGQGATDTQYF. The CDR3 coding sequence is TGTGCCAGCAGCGTAGGACAGGGGGCGACAGATACGCAGTATTTT.

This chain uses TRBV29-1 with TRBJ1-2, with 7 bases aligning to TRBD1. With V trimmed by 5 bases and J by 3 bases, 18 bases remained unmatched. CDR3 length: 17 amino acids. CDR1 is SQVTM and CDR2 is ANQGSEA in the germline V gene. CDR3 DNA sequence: TGCAGCGTTCTTACTTCCGGGACAGTCGAGGATTACTATGGCTACACCTTC. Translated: CSVLTSGTVEDYYGYTF.

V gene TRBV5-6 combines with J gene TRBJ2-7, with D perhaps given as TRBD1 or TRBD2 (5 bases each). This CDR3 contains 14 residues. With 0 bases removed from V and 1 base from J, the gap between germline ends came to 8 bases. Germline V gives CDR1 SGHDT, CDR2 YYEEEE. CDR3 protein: CASSLGDGSYEQYF. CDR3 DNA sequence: TGTGCCAGCAGCTTGGGGGACGGTTCCTACGAGCAGTACTTC.

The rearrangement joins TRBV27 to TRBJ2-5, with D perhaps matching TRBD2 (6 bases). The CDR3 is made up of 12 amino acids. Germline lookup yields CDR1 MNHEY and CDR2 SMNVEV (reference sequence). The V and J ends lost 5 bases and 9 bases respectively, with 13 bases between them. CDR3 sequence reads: CASSKKTGAQYF. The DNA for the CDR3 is TGTGCCAGCAGTAAAAAAACGGGGGCCCAGTACTTC.

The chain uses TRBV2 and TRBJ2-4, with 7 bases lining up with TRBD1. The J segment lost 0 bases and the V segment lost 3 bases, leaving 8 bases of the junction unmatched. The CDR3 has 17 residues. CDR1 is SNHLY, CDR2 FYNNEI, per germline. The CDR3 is CASSDLQGYLAKNIQYF. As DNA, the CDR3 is TGTGCCAGCAGTGATTTACAGGGGTACCTAGCCAAAAACATTCAGTACTTC.

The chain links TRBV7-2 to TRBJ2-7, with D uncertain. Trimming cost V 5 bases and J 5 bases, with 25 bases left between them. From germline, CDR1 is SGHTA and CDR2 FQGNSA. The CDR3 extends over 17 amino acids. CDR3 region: CASSRALSAWDPDEQYF. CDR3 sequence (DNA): TGTGCCAGCAGCCGGGCCCTTTCGGCGTGGGATCCCGACGAGCAGTACTTC.

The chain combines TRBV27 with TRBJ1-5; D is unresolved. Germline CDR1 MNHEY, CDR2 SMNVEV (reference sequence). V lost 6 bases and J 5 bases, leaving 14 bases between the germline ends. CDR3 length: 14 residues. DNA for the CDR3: TGTGCCAGCAGCCCTCGGGCGACATATCAGCCCCAGCATTTT. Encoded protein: CASSPRATYQPQHF.

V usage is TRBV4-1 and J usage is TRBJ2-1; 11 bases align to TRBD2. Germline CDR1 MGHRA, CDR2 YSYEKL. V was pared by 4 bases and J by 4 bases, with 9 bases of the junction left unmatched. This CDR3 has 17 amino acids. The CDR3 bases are TGCGCCAGCAGCCCCCGGGGTAGCGGGGGGGCGTACAATGAGCAGTTCTTC. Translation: CASSPRGSGGAYNEQFF.

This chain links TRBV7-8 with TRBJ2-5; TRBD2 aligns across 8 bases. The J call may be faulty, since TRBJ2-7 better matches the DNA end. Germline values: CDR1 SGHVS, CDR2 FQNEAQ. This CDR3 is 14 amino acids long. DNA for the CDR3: TGTGCCAGCAGCTTTAGCGGGACAATCTACGAGCAGTACTTC. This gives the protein CASSFSGTIYEQYF.

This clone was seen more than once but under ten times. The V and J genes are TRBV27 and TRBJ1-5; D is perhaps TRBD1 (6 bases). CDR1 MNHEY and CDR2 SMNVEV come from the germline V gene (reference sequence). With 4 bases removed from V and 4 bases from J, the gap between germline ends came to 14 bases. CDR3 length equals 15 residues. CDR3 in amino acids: CASSSRRDTNQPQHF. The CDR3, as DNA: TGTGCCAGCAGTTCCCGCCGGGACACGAATCAGCCCCAGCATTTT.

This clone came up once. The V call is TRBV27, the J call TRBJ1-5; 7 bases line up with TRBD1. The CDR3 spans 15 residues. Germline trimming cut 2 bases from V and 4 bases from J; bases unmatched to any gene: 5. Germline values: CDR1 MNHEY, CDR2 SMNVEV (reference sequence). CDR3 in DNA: TGTGCCAGCAGTTTAGCAGCAGGGGGTAATCAGCCCCAGCATTTT. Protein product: CASSLAAGGNQPQHF.

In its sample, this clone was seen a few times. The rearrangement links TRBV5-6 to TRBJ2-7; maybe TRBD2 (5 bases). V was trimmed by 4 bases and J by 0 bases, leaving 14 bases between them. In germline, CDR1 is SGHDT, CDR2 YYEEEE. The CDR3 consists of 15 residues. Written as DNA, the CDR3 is TGTGCCAGCAGCCATTACCCGGGGTCCTCCTACGAGCAGTACTTC. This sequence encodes CASSHYPGSSYEQYF.